This T cell receptor (beta chain) was sequenced during a study of Tregs in tolerant kidney transplant recipients (dated by TCRdb to about 2019). General notes on the study: TCRbeta sequencing was used in the study to identify donor-specific regulatory T cells before combined kidney and bone marrow transplantation, and the identified cells were then tracked after transplant. The full study reports these points: Although technical replication error seemed to be minimal, the question of biological reproducibility was not addressed directly. The study was constrained by small patient numbers, and validation of the findings is required in larger populations and under other immunosuppression protocols. PCR primers changed over time for some patients, so nucleotide-level comparison across those patients' samples was not possible. Donor-specific Treg expansion exceeded global Treg expansion in tolerant patients, suggesting antigen-driven rather than nonspecific expansion. The most biologically relevant and donor-specific TCRbeta repertoire appeared to be identified by expanding Tregs with activated donor B cells.

Related donors were used in the transplants with nonmyeloablative bone marrow transplantation, and mixed chimerism was transient in the human trials. Unstimulated Tregs (CD4+CD25+CD127-), CD4+ non-Tregs (CD4+CD25-), CD4 and CD8 cells were FACS-sorted from thawed PBMCs. The patients were a handful of recipients of combined kidney and bone marrow transplants from the ITN036ST trial, and samples were available only for these trial subjects. Healthy control blood was processed by Ficoll density gradient to PBMCs and cryopreserved; patient PBMCs were collected before and after transplant. For TCRbeta CDR3 sequencing, genomic DNA from the sorted cells was extracted using the QIAGEN DNeasy Blood and Tissue Kit. High-throughput TCRbeta CDR3 sequencing, including PCR amplification with bias correction and internal controls, was performed commercially through immunoSEQ. The authors processed their data as follows. Unique productive TCRbeta sequences were defined by CDR3 nucleotide sequence when primers matched and otherwise by CDR3 amino acid sequence together with Vbeta and Jbeta genes. To correct sorting error, sequences shared between sorted populations at a frequency ratio of 2:1 or less were removed; the rest were assigned to the higher population. Sequences were defined as donor-reactive when expanded at least 5-fold in CFSE-low cells versus unstimulated cells and present at a frequency of at least 0.01% in CFSE-low cells. Jensen-Shannon divergence calculated on the top 100 TCRbeta sequences ranked by frequency was used to measure repertoire divergence. For any sample with multiple sequencing runs, sorting error was corrected in each run separately before the runs were pooled. TCRdb mirrors the immuneACCESS table, restricted to in-frame sequences. Some clones are absent from its copies; in checked studies, under half trace to an unresolved V gene, and the reason for the others is unknown. That table gives V, J and clone size, and the DNA gave D and trimming. The table held for this sample gives around 10,000 clones. The ten largest clones capture more than 25% of the sample.

In the case of this clone: No cognate antigen has been identified for it. The read falls 3 residues short of the CDR3 end, and the missing part is taken from the germline J gene.

At the junction V is shortened by 3 bases and J by 1 base, with 10 bases in between. According to the germline V gene, CDR1 reads SGHDT and CDR2 reads YYEEEE. CDR3 length: 14 amino acids, cysteine to phenylalanine. Part of the CDR3 DNA is given, 33 bases translated from base 1. Material: CD8+ T cells from blood (PBMCs), obtained 24 months after the transplant. The sequence was obtained from a human patient who received a combined kidney and bone marrow transplant. It is possible that, after a transplant, some T cells come from the graft donor. This chain joins TRBV5-6 to TRBJ1-1, with the D gene uncertain. The covered CDR3 bases are TGTGCCAGCAGCTCCCGGGTTGAGAACACTGAA. Its protein product is CASSSRVENTE. The full CDR3 reads CASSSRVENTEAFF.